One sample yielded the 7 T cell receptor beta chains listed below, sequenced in a study of regulatory T cells in long-lasting Graves disease. Arm-PCR of CDR3 regions with iRepertoire HTBI primers generated TCR beta libraries. TCRdb processed the multiplex PCR reads anew with MiXCR; each CDR3 protein has one entry. The data hold 300,000 to 450,000 distinct CDR3 sequences, with less than 20% observed a single time. The time point denotes: newly diagnosed GD, antithyroid drugs for less than 3 months. RNA isolated from PBMCs was used to make the TCR library. Sequencing used peripheral blood mononuclear cells (PBMCs), obtained at new diagnosis, from a patient treated with antithyroid drugs. Receptor source: a female donor with Graves disease.

This clonotype was counted at least ten times. The V and J genes are TRBV20-1 and TRBJ2-3; maybe TRBD1 (5 bases). V lost 7 bases to trimming and J lost 4 bases, with 15 bases between them. The CDR3 length is 13 residues. The germline CDR1 and CDR2 sequences are DFQATT and SNEGSKA (reference sequence). The CDR3 protein is CSGRQIQADTQYF. DNA for the CDR3: TGCAGTGGTCGACAGATTCAGGCAGATACGCAGTATTTT.

This clonotype showed up many times. The gene calls are TRBV10-3 and TRBJ2-1, with TRBD2 matching over 15 bases. Germline CDR1 and CDR2: ENHRY and SYGVKD. The J segment lost 4 bases and the V segment lost 2 bases, leaving 6 bases of the junction unmatched. CDR3 length: 18 residues. The CDR3 DNA reads as TGTGCCATCAGTGAGCCCGGACTAGCGGGAGGGCTTTACAATGAGCAGTTCTTC. It encodes CAISEPGLAGGLYNEQFF.

The chain uses TRBV7-2 and TRBJ2-5; no definite D call. Germline V gene lookup returns CDR1 SGHTA and CDR2 FQGNSA. V shed 2 bases and J shed 0 bases, with 16 bases lying between them. The CDR3 covers 17 residues. CDR3 DNA: TGTGCCAGCAGCTTACATCTGTCCCATTTGTACCAAGAGACCCAGTACTTC. It is translated as CASSLHLSHLYQETQYF.

There are many counts of this clonotype. The V gene is TRBV4-2, the J gene TRBJ1-5; maybe TRBD1 (6 bases). Germline V lookup: CDR1 LGHNA, CDR2 YNFKEQ. The CDR3 consists of 17 residues. Between the trimmed V and J ends, which lost 0 bases and 4 bases, there was a span of 16 bases. The DNA of the CDR3 is TGTGCCAGCAGCCAAGATGGCATACAGGGCAAAAATCAGCCCCAGCATTTT. It yields the protein CASSQDGIQGKNQPQHF.

This clonotype came up many times. The rearrangement joins TRBV12-3 or TRBV12-4 to TRBJ1-2, with D possibly matching TRBD1 (5 bases). The CDR3 sequence is 15 residues long. V was pared by 3 bases and J by 4 bases, with 15 bases between. DNA of the CDR3: TGTGCCAGCAGTTTTAACCTGGGGGTTGTCTATGGCTACACCTTC. Translation gives CASSFNLGVVYGYTF.

This clonotype was counted between two and nine times. The CDR3 spells CASSQRTSGVETQYF. CDR3 DNA: TGTGCCAGCAGCCAACGGACTAGCGGGGTTGAGACCCAGTACTTC. The genes are TRBV7-6 and TRBJ2-5, with 12 bases aligning to TRBD2. The CDR3 is 15 residues long. The J segment lost 5 bases and the V segment lost 5 bases, leaving 6 bases of the junction unmatched. From germline, CDR1 is SGHVS and CDR2 FNYEAQ.

The sample holds many counts of this clonotype. The V and J genes are TRBV29-1 and TRBJ2-1; TRBD2 agrees at 13 bases. Germline trimming cut 8 bases from V and 8 bases from J; bases unmatched to any gene: 6. The CDR3 runs 13 residues. Germline-derived CDR1 and CDR2 are SQVTM and ANQGSEA. CDR3 sequence: CSSSGLAGDEQFF. The CDR3, as DNA: TGCAGCTCCTCCGGACTAGCGGGAGATGAGCAGTTCTTC.